This TCR beta chain emerged from a study of identical twins (dated by TCRdb to the mid-2010s). The study in broad terms: The study deep-sequenced TCR alpha and beta repertoires from monozygotic twins, unrelated adults of various ages and cord blood to test whether fetal clonotypes persist. To rule out contamination, replicate twin experiments were performed at different times with different library preparation protocols.

What the authors observed across the whole study: Fewer insertions were carried by abundant cord blood beta clonotypes, a similar but weaker trend appeared in young adult naive repertoires, and no such trend appeared in memory repertoires. In beta out-of-frame sequences, excess twin sharing was weaker, because having fewer shared sequences lowered the signal-to-noise ratio. Because the same donors could not be followed over many years, conclusions were based on cross-sectional statistical analysis. Compared with coincidental sharing between unrelated individuals, out-of-frame TCR alpha sequences shared between twins showed an excess of sequences with low generation probability. Zero-insertion analyses could be partly confounded by invariant T cells such as MAIT and iNKT, although diverse VJ usage argued against such confounding for most clonotypes. Recombination models systematically underestimated out-of-frame TCR alpha sharing in monozygotic twins but agreed with sharing between unrelated individuals.

Preparation of the library involved 5' RACE. The instrument given in TCRdb is Illumina HiSeq 2000. A universal primer binding site was added through template switching, and the final cDNA carried a unique molecular identifier so that TCR cDNA molecules could be counted accurately. First-strand cDNA for TCR alpha and beta chains was synthesized from specific primers in the conserved constant-segment region. To control for contamination, every cDNA library carried two barcodes: a SMART-Mk sample barcode plus Illumina barcodes. TruSeq adapter sequences, together with Illumina sample barcodes, were added in two successive PCR steps. The Illumina HiSeq platform was used with custom primers to sequence TCR alpha and beta cDNA libraries. Processing in the source paper ran as follows. Unique molecular identifiers were extracted from raw reads with MiGEC, and CDR3 positions were determined with MiXCR. For each individual, recombination models were inferred using an EM algorithm with the repgenHMM and IGoR tools. The tcR package in R was used for shared clonotype analysis, with sharing normalized by the product of cloneset sizes. To study raw recombination without the effects of thymic and clonal selection, out-of-frame nonproductive sequences were analyzed. Using fastp at Q25 and MiXCR, TCRdb reprocessed the public reads and kept productive beta chains. Here each entry gathers all rows of one CDR3 protein and keeps the most common genes and DNA. These V and J calls originate from TCRdb's pipeline instead of the authors' own analysis. The sample records 450,000 or so distinct CDR3 sequences, approximately 15% of which are singletons. Clones ranked in the top ten supply roughly 0.56% of the sample.

V is clipped by 1 base and J by 4 bases, and the sequence between their germline boundaries is 13 bases long. CDR1 and CDR2, looked up from the germline V gene, are SGHTA and FQGNSA. The CDR3 runs 15 residues from the cysteine to the phenylalanine. Kept here is only the CDR3 DNA, which spans 45 bases and is read in frame from base 1. Details on this clonotype: Its binding antigen is unknown. It has no much larger one-base neighbor in the sample; base qualities were not kept.

Only healthy Caucasian donors were included. Three pairs of female monozygotic twins, all aged about 18 to 29 years, made up the twin cohort. Positive isolation kits from Invitrogen were used to isolate CD4+ and CD8+ T cell populations. A further study also used this sample, focusing on yellow fever vaccine responses in identical twins. The other study reports the following: According to the authors, in identical twins the way T cells responded to vaccination appeared partly convergent and partly personalized. Focusing on identical twins, the study followed the T cell clones that responded to the vaccine, and did so with precision.

This TCR derives from a woman between 18 and 29 years old in good health. Sequencing was done on a sample of CD4+ T cells sorted from blood. The V and J genes are TRBV7-2 and TRBJ1-1, and possibly TRBD1, on 6 matching bases. The CDR3 has the sequence CASSLETGFGTEAFF. The sequence in DNA is TGTGCCAGCAGCTTAGAGACAGGTTTTGGCACTGAAGCTTTCTTT.